Presented here are 8 T cell receptor beta chains from one specimen sequenced in a study of prognosis after radiotherapy for stage I lung cancer. The authors amplified TCR beta CDR3 from genomic DNA using two-round multiplex PCR. With primers specific to each TRBV and TRBJ gene, the first-round PCR was performed. Each CDR3 protein is one row after TCRdb ran MiXCR on the multiplex PCR reads. The profile covers 59,000 or so distinct CDR3 sequences, with roughly 29% appearing a single time and 6.5% to 8.5% taken by the ten largest. The sample consisted of PBMCs, taken before or after stereotactic body radiation therapy (not recorded which). The origin of the receptors is a donor at least 50 years old with non-small cell lung cancer.

Worth noting for this clonotype: This likely came from a read error, as a far larger clone is one base away. The rearrangement joins TRBV6-8 to TRBJ1-2, with D tentatively TRBD1 (5 bases). The germline V gene encodes CDR1 MNHGY and CDR2 SAAAGT. The CDR3 loop spans 14 amino acids. The CDR3: CSSRRDPGSGGYTF. Here the CDR3 DNA reads TGTTCCAGCAGGCGGGACCCCGGGAGTGGTGGCTACACCTTC.

This clonotype occurred many times. CDR3 residues: CASSASGGNEQFF. CDR3 coding DNA: TGTGCCAGCAGCGCCTCTGGGGGCAATGAGCAGTTCTTC. The V call is TRBV7-3, the J call TRBJ2-1; D is tentatively TRBD1 or TRBD2 (5 bases each). Germline lookup yields CDR1 SGHTA and CDR2 FQGTGA. Trimming left V 5 bases short and J 6 bases short, with 11 bases between. The CDR3 has 13 amino acids.

Many counts were recorded for this clonotype. The gene calls are TRBV19 and TRBJ1-2; maybe TRBD1 (6 bases). The CDR3 contains 15 residues. Trimming left V 7 bases short and J 8 bases short, with 23 bases between. CDR1 is LNHDA, CDR2 SQIVND, per germline (reference sequence). Here the CDR3 DNA reads TGTGCCAGTATTCGGAACCCCGGGGACATGGCGGGCTACACCTTC. Protein sequence: CASIRNPGDMAGYTF.

This clonotype has at least ten counts. This chain connects TRBV6-2 or TRBV6-3 to TRBJ2-2; D may be TRBD2 (5 bases). V shed 5 bases and J shed 4 bases, with 14 bases lying between them. The germline V gene has CDR1 MNHEY and CDR2 SVGEGT. This CDR3 contains 15 residues. The CDR3, as DNA: TGTGCCAGCAGTGGATTGCGAGGGAGCACCGGGGAGCTGTTTTTT. Its protein product is CASSGLRGSTGELFF.

This clonotype was recorded many times. The chain carries TRBV19 and TRBJ2-7; TRBD1 matches at 10 bases. This CDR3 is built from 17 residues. Germline CDR1 is LNHDA and CDR2 is SQIVND (reference sequence). V was clipped by 5 bases and J by 5 bases; unmatched bases: 15. CDR3 DNA: TGTGCCAGTAGTGCTGCCTTGGGACAGGGGTTTAATCACGAGCAGTACTTC. This encodes CASSAALGQGFNHEQYF.

This clonotype was detected many times. The genes are TRBV10-3 and TRBJ1-1; 7 bases line up with TRBD1. CDR3 length: 16 amino acids. V shed 4 bases and J 3 bases; nucleotides not matched to a gene: 11. Germline V lookup: CDR1 ENHRY, CDR2 SYGVKD. The CDR3, as DNA: TGTGCCATCAGTGGAATCCAATCCGGGACAGACACTGAAGCTTTCTTT. It encodes CAISGIQSGTDTEAFF.

This clonotype was counted at least ten times. This may come from a read error, since a much larger clone is one base off. The chain recombines TRBV28 with TRBJ1-2; perhaps TRBD1 as D (6 bases). CDR1 and CDR2 (germline): MDHEN, SYDVKM. The CDR3 has 13 amino acids. In DNA, the CDR3 is TGTGCCAGCTGTTTATTGGCAGGGGAAGGCTACACCTTC. Translating it yields CASCLLAGEGYTF.

This clonotype was counted many times. J is TRBJ2-1 and V is TRBV5-1; no clear D. With 3 bases removed from V and 5 bases from J, the gap between germline ends came to 12 bases. CDR3 size: 14 residues. Germline values: CDR1 SGHRS, CDR2 YFSETQ. The CDR3 reads CASSYLNRDNEQFF. CDR3 nucleotide sequence: TGCGCCAGCAGCTACTTGAACCGGGACAATGAGCAGTTCTTC.